The source of this T cell receptor (beta chain) is a study of T cell repertoires in cytomegalovirus infection. Notes on the study in general: Ex vivo, HLA-C-restricted CMV-specific TCR beta clonotypes prevailed over the rest of the response.

Trimming cost V 6 bases and J 1 base, with 12 bases left between them. Germline assignment: CDR1 SQVTM and CDR2 ANQGSEA. CDR3 length: 13 residues. A note on this clonotype: The antigen is unknown.

TCRdb ran MiXCR on the reads and lists one entry per CDR3 protein. In the table there are fewer than 250,000 distinct CDR3 sequences, more than 9% of which are singletons. The receptor was isolated from a human donor in good health (CMV status not recorded). Some clones in this sample may be carry-over from other donors' samples. The rearrangement links TRBV29-1 to TRBJ2-5; D is unresolved. The specimen was PBMCs. The CDR3 nucleotides read TGCAGCGTCCCTGACTCAGGCCAAGAGACCCAGTACTTC. Amino acid sequence: CSVPDSGQETQYF.